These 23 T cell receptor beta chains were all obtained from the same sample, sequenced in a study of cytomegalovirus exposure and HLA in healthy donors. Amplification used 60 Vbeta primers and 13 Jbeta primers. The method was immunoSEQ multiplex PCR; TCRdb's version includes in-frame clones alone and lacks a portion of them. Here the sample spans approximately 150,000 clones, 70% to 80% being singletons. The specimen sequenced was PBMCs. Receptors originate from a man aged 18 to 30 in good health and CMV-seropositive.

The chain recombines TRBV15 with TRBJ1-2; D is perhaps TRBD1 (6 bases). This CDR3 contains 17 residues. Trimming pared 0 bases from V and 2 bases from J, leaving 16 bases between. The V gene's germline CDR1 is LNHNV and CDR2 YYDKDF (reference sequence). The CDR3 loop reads CATSRDWGQGRNYGYTF. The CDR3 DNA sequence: TGTGCCACCAGCAGAGATTGGGGGCAGGGGCGGAACTATGGCTACACCTTC.

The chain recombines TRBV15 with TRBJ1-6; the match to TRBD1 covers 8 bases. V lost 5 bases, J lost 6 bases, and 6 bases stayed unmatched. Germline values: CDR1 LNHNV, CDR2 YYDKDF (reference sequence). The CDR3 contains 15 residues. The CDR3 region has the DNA TGTGCCACCAGCGGAGGACAGGGCTCTAATTCACCCCTCCACTTT. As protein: CATSGGQGSNSPLHF.

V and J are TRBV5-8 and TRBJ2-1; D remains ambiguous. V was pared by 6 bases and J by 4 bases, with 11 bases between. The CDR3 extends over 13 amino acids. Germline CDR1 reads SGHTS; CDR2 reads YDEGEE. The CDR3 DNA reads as TGTGCCAGCATCCTCCCCCTATACAATGAGCAGTTCTTC. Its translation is CASILPLYNEQFF.

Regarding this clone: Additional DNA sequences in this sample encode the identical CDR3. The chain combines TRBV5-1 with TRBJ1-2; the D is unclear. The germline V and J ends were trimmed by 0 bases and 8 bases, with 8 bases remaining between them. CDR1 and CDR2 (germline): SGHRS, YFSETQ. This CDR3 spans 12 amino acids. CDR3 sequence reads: CASSLGRGGYTF. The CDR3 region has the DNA TGCGCCAGCAGCTTGGGACGAGGAGGCTACACCTTC.

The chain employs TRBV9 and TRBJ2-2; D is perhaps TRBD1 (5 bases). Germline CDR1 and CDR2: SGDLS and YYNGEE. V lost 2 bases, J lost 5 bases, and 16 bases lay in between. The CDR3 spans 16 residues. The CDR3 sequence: CASSVQGRSLTGELFF. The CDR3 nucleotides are TGTGCCAGCAGCGTCCAGGGCCGCTCTTTGACCGGGGAGCTGTTTTTT.

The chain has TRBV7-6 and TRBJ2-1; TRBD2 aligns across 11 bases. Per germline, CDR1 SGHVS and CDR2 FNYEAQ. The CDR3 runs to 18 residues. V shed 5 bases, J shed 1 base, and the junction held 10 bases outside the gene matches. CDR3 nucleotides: TGTGCCAGCAGCCGTGCCGTCGGGACTAGCGGTTCCTACAATGAGCAGTTCTTC. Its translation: CASSRAVGTSGSYNEQFF. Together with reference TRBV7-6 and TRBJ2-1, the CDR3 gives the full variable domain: GAGVSQSPRYKVTKRGQDVALRCDPISGHVSLYWYRQALGQGPEFLTYFNYEAQQDKSGLPNDRFSAERPEGSISTLTIQRTEQRDSAMYRCASSRAVGTSGSYNEQFFGPGTRLTVL.

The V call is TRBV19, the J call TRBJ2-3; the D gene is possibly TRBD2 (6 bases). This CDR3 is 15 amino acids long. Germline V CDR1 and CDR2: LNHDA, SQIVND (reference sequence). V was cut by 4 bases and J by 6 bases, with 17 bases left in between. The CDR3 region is CASSTSGLPSDTQYF. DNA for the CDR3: TGTGCCAGTAGTACTTCGGGACTCCCCTCTGATACGCAGTATTTT.

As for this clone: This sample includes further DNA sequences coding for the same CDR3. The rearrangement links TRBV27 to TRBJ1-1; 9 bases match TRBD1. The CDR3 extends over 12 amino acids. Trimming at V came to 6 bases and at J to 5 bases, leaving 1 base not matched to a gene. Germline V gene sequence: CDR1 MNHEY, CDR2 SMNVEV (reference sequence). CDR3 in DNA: TGTGCCAGCAGGACAGGGGGTACTGAAGCTTTCTTT. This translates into CASRTGGTEAFF.

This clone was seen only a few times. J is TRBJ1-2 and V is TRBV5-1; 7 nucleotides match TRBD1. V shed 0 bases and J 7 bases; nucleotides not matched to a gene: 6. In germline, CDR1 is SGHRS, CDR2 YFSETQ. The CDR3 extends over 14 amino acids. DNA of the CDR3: TGCGCCAGCAGCTTGGAGACAGGGCAAGGTGGCTACACCTTC. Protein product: CASSLETGQGGYTF.

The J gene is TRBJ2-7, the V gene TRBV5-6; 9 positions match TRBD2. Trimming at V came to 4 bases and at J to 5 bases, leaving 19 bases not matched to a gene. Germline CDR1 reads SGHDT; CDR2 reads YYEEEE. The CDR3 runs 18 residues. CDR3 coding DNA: TGTGCCAGCAGCCGCGAGCGGGGGGCCATCTGGGTGGGCGACGAGCAGTACTTC. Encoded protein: CASSRERGAIWVGDEQYF.

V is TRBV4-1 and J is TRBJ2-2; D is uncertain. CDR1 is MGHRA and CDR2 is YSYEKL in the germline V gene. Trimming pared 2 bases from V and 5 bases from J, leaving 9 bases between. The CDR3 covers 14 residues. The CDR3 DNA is TGCGCCAGCAGCCAAAAGGTACAGACCGGGGAGCTGTTTTTT. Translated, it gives CASSQKVQTGELFF.

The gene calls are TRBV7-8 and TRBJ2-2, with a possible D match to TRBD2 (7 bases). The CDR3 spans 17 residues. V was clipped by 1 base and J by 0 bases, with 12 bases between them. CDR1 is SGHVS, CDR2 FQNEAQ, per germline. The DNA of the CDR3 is TGTGCCAGCAGCTTAGTGGGCGGGGGCGCGAACACCGGGGAGCTGTTTTTT. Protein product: CASSLVGGGANTGELFF.

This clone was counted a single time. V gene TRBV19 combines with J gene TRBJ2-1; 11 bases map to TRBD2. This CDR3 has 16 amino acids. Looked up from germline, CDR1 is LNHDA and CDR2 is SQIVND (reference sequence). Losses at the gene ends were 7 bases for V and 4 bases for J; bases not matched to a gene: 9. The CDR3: CASNPTSGVVYNEQFF. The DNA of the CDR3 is TGTGCCAGTAACCCGACTAGCGGGGTCGTTTACAATGAGCAGTTCTTC.

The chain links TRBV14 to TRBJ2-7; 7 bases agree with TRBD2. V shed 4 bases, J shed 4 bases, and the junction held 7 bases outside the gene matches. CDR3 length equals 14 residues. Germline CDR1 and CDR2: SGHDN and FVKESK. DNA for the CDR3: TGTGCCAGCAGCCCCGGGGGAGGGCTTTACGAGCAGTACTTC. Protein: CASSPGGGLYEQYF.

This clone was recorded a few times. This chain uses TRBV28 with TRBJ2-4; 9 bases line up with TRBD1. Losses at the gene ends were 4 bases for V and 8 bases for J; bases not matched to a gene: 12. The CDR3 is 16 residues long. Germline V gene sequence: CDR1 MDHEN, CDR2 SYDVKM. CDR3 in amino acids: CASSSKRRDRVYIQYF. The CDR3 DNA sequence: TGTGCCAGCAGTTCAAAGCGCCGGGACAGGGTGTACATTCAGTACTTC.

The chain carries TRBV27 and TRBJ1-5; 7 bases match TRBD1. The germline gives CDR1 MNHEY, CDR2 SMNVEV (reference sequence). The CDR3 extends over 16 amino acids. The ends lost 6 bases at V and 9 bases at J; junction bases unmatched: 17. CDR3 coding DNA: TGTGCCAGCAGCCCCACTTACGGGACAGTGACCTGGCCCCAGCATTTT. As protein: CASSPTYGTVTWPQHF.

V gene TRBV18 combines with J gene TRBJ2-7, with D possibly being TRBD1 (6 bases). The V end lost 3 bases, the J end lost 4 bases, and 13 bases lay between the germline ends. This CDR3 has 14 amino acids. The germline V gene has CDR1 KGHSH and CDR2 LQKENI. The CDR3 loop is CASSPLKGEYEQYF. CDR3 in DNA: TGTGCCAGCTCACCTCTAAAGGGGGAATACGAGCAGTACTTC.

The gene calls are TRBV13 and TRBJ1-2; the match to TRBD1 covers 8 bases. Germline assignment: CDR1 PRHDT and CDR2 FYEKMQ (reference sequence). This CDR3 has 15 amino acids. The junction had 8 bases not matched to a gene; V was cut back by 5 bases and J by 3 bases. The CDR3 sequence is CASSAGTGLDYGYTF. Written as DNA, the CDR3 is TGTGCCAGCAGCGCCGGGACAGGACTTGACTATGGCTACACCTTC.

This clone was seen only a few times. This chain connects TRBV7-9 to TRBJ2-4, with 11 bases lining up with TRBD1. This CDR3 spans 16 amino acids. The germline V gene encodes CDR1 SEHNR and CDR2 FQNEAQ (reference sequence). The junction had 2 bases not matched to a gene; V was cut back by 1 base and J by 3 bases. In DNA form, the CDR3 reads TGTGCCAGCAGCTTAGGGGACAGGGGGGGCAAAAACATTCAGTACTTC. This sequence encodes CASSLGDRGGKNIQYF.

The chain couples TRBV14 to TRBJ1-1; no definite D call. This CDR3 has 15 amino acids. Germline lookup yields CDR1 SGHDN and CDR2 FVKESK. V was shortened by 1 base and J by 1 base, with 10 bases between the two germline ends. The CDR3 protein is CASSQVRTENTEAFF. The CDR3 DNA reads TGTGCCAGCAGCCAAGTCAGAACAGAGAACACTGAAGCTTTCTTT.

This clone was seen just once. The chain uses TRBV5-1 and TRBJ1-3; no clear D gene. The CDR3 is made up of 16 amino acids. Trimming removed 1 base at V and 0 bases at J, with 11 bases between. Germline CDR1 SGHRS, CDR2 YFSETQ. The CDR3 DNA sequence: TGCGCCAGCAGCTTGAGCGCCAGCTACTCTGGAAACACCATATATTTT. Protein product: CASSLSASYSGNTIYF.

The CDR3 region is CASKWQGNTEAFF. DNA of the CDR3: TGTGCCAGTAAATGGCAGGGTAACACTGAAGCTTTCTTT. The gene calls are TRBV19 and TRBJ1-1, with D perhaps matching TRBD1 (5 bases). The CDR3 totals 13 residues. In germline, CDR1 is LNHDA, CDR2 SQIVND (reference sequence). The germline V and J ends were trimmed by 7 bases and 2 bases, with 11 bases remaining between them.

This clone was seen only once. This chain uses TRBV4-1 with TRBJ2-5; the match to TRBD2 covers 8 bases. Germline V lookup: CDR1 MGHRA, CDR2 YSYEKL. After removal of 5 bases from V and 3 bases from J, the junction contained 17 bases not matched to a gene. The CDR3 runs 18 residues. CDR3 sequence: CASSRGSGTRSSEETQYF. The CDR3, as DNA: TGCGCCAGCAGCAGGGGTAGCGGGACTAGATCCTCGGAAGAGACCCAGTACTTC.